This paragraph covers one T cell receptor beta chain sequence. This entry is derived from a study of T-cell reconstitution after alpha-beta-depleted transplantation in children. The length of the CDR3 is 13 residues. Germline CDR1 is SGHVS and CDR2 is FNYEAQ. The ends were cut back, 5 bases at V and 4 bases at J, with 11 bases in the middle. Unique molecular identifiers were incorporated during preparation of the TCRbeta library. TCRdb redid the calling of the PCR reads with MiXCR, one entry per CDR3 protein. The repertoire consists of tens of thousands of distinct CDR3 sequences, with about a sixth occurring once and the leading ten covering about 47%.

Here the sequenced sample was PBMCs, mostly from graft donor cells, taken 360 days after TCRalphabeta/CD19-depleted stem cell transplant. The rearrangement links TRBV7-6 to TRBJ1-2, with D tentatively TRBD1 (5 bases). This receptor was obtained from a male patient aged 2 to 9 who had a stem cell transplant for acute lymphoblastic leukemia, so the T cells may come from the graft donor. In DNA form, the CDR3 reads TGTGCCAGCAGCGCCGGGACGGTCTATGGCTACACCTTC. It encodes CASSAGTVYGYTF.